This TCR beta chain comes out of a study of T-cell memory formation after mild COVID-19. CDR1 and CDR2 from the germline V gene are DFQATT and SNEGSKA (reference sequence). V lost 3 bases, J lost 1 base, and 16 bases lay in between. The CDR3 is 15 amino acids. MiXCR, applied by TCRdb to the 5' RACE reads, yields one record per CDR3 protein. The data show 150,000 to 200,000 distinct CDR3 sequences, 13% seen once. This clonotype has a handful of counts. Its target is unknown. Study-level results: Cross-reactive memory appears to have joined, as suggested by some responding clones showing up in pre-infection memory.

The specimen was PBMCs or a T cell subset sorted from them (not recorded which). The receptor comes from a man aged 18 to 29 who had mild COVID-19 (a few samples of this study predate the infection). Cell type and time point are not known. This chain uses TRBV20-1 with TRBJ2-7; D is perhaps TRBD1 (6 bases). The CDR3 bases are TGCAGTGCTAGCTCCCAGGGGCCTCCATCCTACGAGCAGTACTTC. This gives the protein CSASSQGPPSYEQYF.